One sample yielded the 31 T cell receptor beta chains listed below, sequenced in a study of cytomegalovirus exposure and HLA in healthy donors. Primers included in the PCR were 60 Vbeta and 13 Jbeta primers. Profiling relied on immunoSEQ multiplex PCR, and the TCRdb table lists in-frame clones only, not all of them. The sample yields over 150,000 clones, about two thirds seen once. Material for sequencing was PBMCs. The receptors derive from a woman in her 30s in good health and CMV-seronegative.

The chain links TRBV5-4 to TRBJ1-5; D is possibly TRBD1 (5 bases). This CDR3 has 15 amino acids. The germline V and J ends were trimmed by 4 bases and 7 bases, with 18 bases remaining between them. Germline CDR1 reads SGHNT; CDR2 reads YYREEE (reference sequence). CDR3 bases: TGTGCCAGCAGCCGGGGAGGGCAGGGAGACCAGCCCCAGCATTTT. Translating gives CASSRGGQGDQPQHF.

V and J are TRBV19 and TRBJ1-5; tentative D call: TRBD1 (6 bases). Germline V gene lookup returns CDR1 LNHDA and CDR2 SQIVND (reference sequence). The CDR3 sequence is 17 residues long. The V end was cut by 5 bases, the J end by 2 bases, with 19 bases between. This CDR3 is CASSYTGRLGGNQPQHF. As DNA, the CDR3 is TGTGCCAGTAGTTACACAGGGCGCCTTGGGGGCAATCAGCCCCAGCATTTT. Combining the CDR3 with reference TRBV19 and TRBJ1-5 gives the whole variable domain DGGITQSPKYLFRKEGQNVTLSCEQNLNHDAMYWYRQDPGQGLRLIYYSQIVNDFQKGDIAEGYSVSREKKESFPLTVTSAQKNPTAFYLCASSYTGRLGGNQPQHFGDGTRLSIL.

The gene calls are TRBV28 and TRBJ1-3; D gene ambiguous. The CDR3 has 16 amino acids. The germline V and J ends were trimmed by 4 bases and 3 bases, with 16 bases remaining between them. Germline V lookup: CDR1 MDHEN, CDR2 SYDVKM. The chain's CDR3 is CASSSLSGTSGNTIYF. CDR3 nucleotide sequence: TGTGCCAGCAGTTCCCTCTCAGGTACAAGTGGAAACACCATATATTTT. The full variable domain, its missing parts supplied by reference TRBV28 and TRBJ1-3, is DVKVTQSSRYLVKRTGEKVFLECVQDMDHENMFWYRQDPGLGLRLIYFSYDVKMKEKGDIPEGYSVSREKKERFSLILESASTNQTSMYLCASSSLSGTSGNTIYFGEGSWLTVV.

This rearrangement joins TRBV7-7 to TRBJ2-3; D is ambiguous. The CDR3 totals 13 residues. Trimming stripped 2 bases from V and 3 bases from J, with 6 bases between. Germline V gene data show CDR1 as SSHAT and CDR2 as FNYEAQ (reference sequence). In DNA, the CDR3 is TGTGCCAGCAGCTTAATCCTGACAGATACGCAGTATTTT. Its translation: CASSLILTDTQYF.

V gene TRBV5-6 combines with J gene TRBJ1-2; no clear D. This CDR3 has 14 amino acids. V lost 1 base to trimming and J lost 8 bases, with 15 bases between them. Germline CDR1 is SGHDT and CDR2 is YYEEEE. CDR3 sequence: CASSLSASSTGYTF. In nucleotides, the CDR3 is TGTGCCAGCAGCTTGTCGGCCAGTTCGACAGGCTACACCTTC.

This chain connects TRBV23-1 to TRBJ1-2, with D maybe TRBD1 (6 bases). TRBV23-1 is an ORF for which the function is uncertain. Trimming shortened V by 8 bases and J by 4 bases, and 20 bases separated the two germline ends. There are 15 residues in the CDR3. CDR3 amino acids: CASLSNRELGYGYTF. DNA of the CDR3: TGCGCCAGCCTCTCTAACAGGGAATTGGGCTATGGCTACACCTTC.

This clone was seen once. This chain uses TRBV11-2 with TRBJ2-3; D ambiguous. Trimming took 5 bases from V and 0 from J, leaving 9 bases between them. CDR1 is SGHAT, CDR2 FQNNGV, per germline. The length of the CDR3 is 14 residues. Here the CDR3 reads CASSPGRSTDTQYF. CDR3 DNA: TGTGCCAGCAGCCCAGGCCGGAGCACAGATACGCAGTATTTT.

This clone was seen a handful of times. The chain is built from TRBV6-1 and TRBJ2-5; TRBD2 agrees at 7 bases. The germline V gene encodes CDR1 MNHNS and CDR2 SASEGT. CDR3 length equals 12 residues. Trimming cost V 9 bases and J 1 base; bases outside gene matches: 2. CDR3 nucleotide sequence: TGTGCCAGTACTAGCGCCCAAGAGACCCAGTACTTC. Protein product: CASTSAQETQYF.

This clone has only a few counts. The chain recombines TRBV6-1 with TRBJ2-5, with 7 bases aligning to TRBD2. The V gene's germline CDR1 is MNHNS and CDR2 SASEGT. This CDR3 region has 15 residues. With V trimmed by 5 bases and J by 5 bases, 11 bases remained unmatched. CDR3 region: CASSTISGSEETQYF. The CDR3 nucleotides are TGTGCCAGCAGTACCATTAGCGGGTCCGAGGAGACCCAGTACTTC.

This clone occurred a few times. This chain links TRBV18 with TRBJ2-7, with 10 bases lining up with TRBD2. The CDR3 has 16 residues. CDR1 and CDR2 from the germline V gene are KGHSH and LQKENI. J gave up 2 bases and V 1 base, and 5 bases lay outside the gene matches. This chain's CDR3 is CASSPQASGGAYEQYF. DNA for the CDR3: TGTGCCAGCTCACCACAGGCCAGCGGGGGGGCCTACGAGCAGTACTTC. The entire variable domain, with the rest obtained from reference TRBV18 and TRBJ2-7, is as follows: NAGVMQNPRHLVRRRGQEARLRCSPMKGHSHVYWYRQLPEEGLKFMVYLQKENIIDESGMPKERFSAEFPKEGPSILRIQQVVRGDSAAYFCASSPQASGGAYEQYFGPGTRLTVT.

The chain has TRBV28 and TRBJ2-7; D not certain. The CDR3 loop spans 12 amino acids. CDR1 is MDHEN and CDR2 is SYDVKM in the germline V gene. Trimming took off 6 bases at V and 6 bases at J, with 12 bases between the two ends. CDR3 amino acids: CASSPRLSEQYF. DNA of the CDR3: TGTGCCAGCAGCCCCCGGTTATCCGAGCAGTACTTC.

Note on this clone: At one end the junction does not follow the germline gene, possibly because of a read error. The chain is built from TRBV7-9 and TRBJ2-1, with a possible D match to TRBD1 (8 bases). CDR3 size: 13 residues. CDR1 and CDR2 from the germline V gene are SEHNR and FQNEAQ (reference sequence). DNA for the CDR3: TGTTCCAGCAGCAACAGGGGGGGGGATGAGCAGTTCTTC. This codes for CSSSNRGGDEQFF.

The chain couples TRBV19 to TRBJ2-4; unclear D gene. From germline, CDR1 is LNHDA and CDR2 SQIVND (reference sequence). The CDR3 length is 14 residues. The V and J ends lost 6 bases and 0 bases respectively, with 9 bases between them. The CDR3 protein is CASSIIEAKNIQYF. The CDR3 nucleotides read TGTGCCAGTAGCATCATAGAAGCCAAAAACATTCAGTACTTC. Full variable domain (missing parts from reference TRBV19 and TRBJ2-4): DGGITQSPKYLFRKEGQNVTLSCEQNLNHDAMYWYRQDPGQGLRLIYYSQIVNDFQKGDIAEGYSVSREKKESFPLTVTSAQKNPTAFYLCASSIIEAKNIQYFGAGTRLSVL.

The chain links TRBV10-3 to TRBJ1-1; the D gene is possibly TRBD1 (6 bases). The V gene lost 0 bases and the J gene lost 1 base, with 12 bases spanning the gap. The CDR3 totals 16 residues. Germline V gene sequence: CDR1 ENHRY, CDR2 SYGVKD. Written as DNA, the CDR3 is TGTGCCATCAGTGAGTCGAGCAGGGGCAAGAACACTGAAGCTTTCTTT. It yields the protein CAISESSRGKNTEAFF.

This chain uses TRBV28 with TRBJ1-6; 7 nucleotides line up with TRBD1. V was clipped by 5 bases and J by 7 bases; unmatched bases: 8. The CDR3 runs 15 residues. In germline, CDR1 is MDHEN, CDR2 SYDVKM. The CDR3 sequence: CASSPLGTVNSPLHF. The DNA for the CDR3 is TGTGCCAGCAGTCCCCTTGGGACAGTAAATTCACCCCTCCACTTT.

J is TRBJ2-1 and V is TRBV7-2; the D gene is possibly TRBD2 (5 bases). Between the trimmed V and J ends, which lost 5 bases and 5 bases, there was a span of 13 bases. The CDR3 covers 14 residues. The germline CDR1 and CDR2 sequences are SGHTA and FQGNSA. This CDR3 reads CASSRRTGNNEQFF. The CDR3 region has the DNA TGTGCCAGCAGCAGAAGGACTGGTAACAATGAGCAGTTCTTC.

The V and J genes are TRBV19 and TRBJ2-7; D may be TRBD1 (6 bases). The length of the CDR3 is 16 residues. The germline CDR1 and CDR2 sequences are LNHDA and SQIVND (reference sequence). Trimming pared 5 bases from V and 3 bases from J, leaving 20 bases between. The DNA for the CDR3 is TGTGCCAGTAGTGAAATCGGGACACGGGGCCTCTACGAGCAGTACTTC. It is translated as CASSEIGTRGLYEQYF.

This clone has just one count. The genes are TRBV7-2 and TRBJ1-1; D unresolved. Germline V lookup: CDR1 SGHTA, CDR2 FQGNSA. The CDR3 contains 14 residues. Trimming removed 2 bases at V and 0 bases at J, with 7 bases between. The CDR3 region is CASSLMGVNTEAFF. CDR3 nucleotide sequence: TGTGCCAGCAGCTTAATGGGCGTGAACACTGAAGCTTTCTTT.

The genes are TRBV14 and TRBJ2-2; D gene uncertain. V dropped 2 bases and J dropped 4 bases, with 8 bases sitting between them. This CDR3 comprises 14 residues. Germline CDR1 reads SGHDN; CDR2 reads FVKESK. The CDR3 DNA is TGTGCCAGCAGCCAAATAACTGCCACCGGGGAGCTGTTTTTT. This translates into CASSQITATGELFF.

This clone showed up just once. The chain recombines TRBV28 with TRBJ2-5; D may be TRBD2 (5 bases). Trimming removed 3 bases at V and 0 bases at J, with 11 bases between. The CDR3 is made up of 15 amino acids. Per germline, CDR1 MDHEN and CDR2 SYDVKM. The CDR3 sequence is CASSFQEEYQETQYF. CDR3 nucleotides: TGTGCCAGCAGTTTTCAGGAGGAGTACCAAGAGACCCAGTACTTC.

J is TRBJ2-3 and V is TRBV25-1; TRBD2 agrees at 11 bases. V lost 8 bases, J lost 0 bases, and 13 bases stayed unmatched. The CDR3 is 18 amino acids. Germline assignment: CDR1 MGHDK and CDR2 SYGVNS. The CDR3 sequence: CASPVISGGDISTDTQYF. The CDR3 DNA follows: TGTGCCAGCCCCGTAATTAGCGGGGGGGATATAAGCACAGATACGCAGTATTTT.

The chain recombines TRBV5-6 with TRBJ2-7; D is unclear. The CDR3 extends over 12 amino acids. CDR1 is SGHDT and CDR2 is YYEEEE in the germline V gene. Trimming took 4 bases from V and 5 from J, leaving 10 bases between them. CDR3 coding DNA: TGTGCCAGCAGCGGCCAGGTCCACGAGCAGTACTTC. It translates to CASSGQVHEQYF.

The V and J genes are TRBV5-4 and TRBJ2-7; TRBD2 matches 10 bases. The CDR3 covers 15 residues. Germline assignment: CDR1 SGHNT and CDR2 YYREEE (reference sequence). The junction had 7 bases not matched to a gene; V was cut back by 3 bases and J by 4 bases. CDR3 amino acids: CASSSSGGIWYEQYF. In DNA, the CDR3 is TGTGCCAGCAGCTCTAGCGGGGGAATTTGGTACGAGCAGTACTTC.

This clone was seen only once. Here the CDR3 reads CASSRGRLEETQYF. CDR3 nucleotide sequence: TGTGCCAGCTCCAGGGGTAGATTGGAAGAGACCCAGTACTTC. The V call is TRBV7-9, the J call TRBJ2-5, with TRBD1 as a possible D gene (6 bases). This CDR3 region has 14 residues. Germline assignment: CDR1 SEHNR and CDR2 FQNEAQ (reference sequence). V shed 8 bases and J shed 3 bases, with 16 bases lying between them. The entire variable domain, with the rest obtained from reference TRBV7-9 and TRBJ2-5, is as follows: DTGVSQNPRHKITKRGQNVTFRCDPISEHNRLYWYRQTLGQGPEFLTYFQNEAQLEKSRLLSDRFSAERPKGSFSTLEIQRTEQGDSAMYLCASSRGRLEETQYFGPGTRLLVL.

CDR3 amino acids: CASSSTSGKSETQYF. The CDR3 DNA reads as TGTGCCAGCAGCTCGACTAGCGGGAAATCGGAGACCCAGTACTTC. The V gene is TRBV7-3, the J gene TRBJ2-5; 11 bases map to TRBD2. The CDR3 runs to 15 residues. The V gene end was trimmed by 4 bases and the J gene end by 5 bases; junction bases not matched to a gene: 6. The germline gives CDR1 SGHTA, CDR2 FQGTGA.

This clone appeared a few times. The V gene is TRBV6-6, the J gene TRBJ2-2, with a tentative D call TRBD2 (6 bases). Trimming shortened V by 5 bases and J by 3 bases, and 13 bases separated the two germline ends. CDR1 and CDR2 (germline): MNHNY, SVGAGI (reference sequence). The CDR3 is made up of 15 amino acids. As DNA, the CDR3 is TGTGCCAGCAGTCCCCGGAGGGAGGACACCGGGGAGCTGTTTTTT. This encodes CASSPRREDTGELFF.

The CDR3 DNA reads TGTGCCAGCAGTTCAACTCTGCGGGAGACCCAGTACTTC. It yields the protein CASSSTLRETQYF. The chain employs TRBV7-6 and TRBJ2-5; D remains ambiguous. CDR3 length equals 13 residues. The germline V gene encodes CDR1 SGHVS and CDR2 FNYEAQ. Trimming shortened V by 6 bases and J by 5 bases, and 13 bases separated the two germline ends.

This clone was observed a handful of times. The chain's CDR3 is CASSIRQGYEQYF. The CDR3 DNA follows: TGTGCCAGCAGTATAAGACAGGGCTACGAGCAGTACTTC. This chain links TRBV27 with TRBJ2-7, with 7 bases identical to TRBD1. The germline V gene has CDR1 MNHEY and CDR2 SMNVEV (reference sequence). J was trimmed by 3 bases and V by 5 bases; bases with no gene match: 4. The CDR3 is 13 residues long.

The chain couples TRBV25-1 to TRBJ1-2; no reliable D call. Germline CDR1 is MGHDK and CDR2 is SYGVNS. Deletions cut 3 bases from V and 4 bases from J, with 12 bases between. CDR3 length equals 14 residues. The CDR3 spells CASSDGGRSYGYTF. CDR3 bases: TGTGCCAGCAGTGACGGAGGCAGGAGCTATGGCTACACCTTC.

This chain links TRBV30 with TRBJ1-1, with D unclear. Germline values: CDR1 GTSNPN, CDR2 SVGIG (reference sequence). Trimming shortened V by 4 bases and J by 4 bases, and 13 bases separated the two germline ends. The CDR3 has 13 residues. The CDR3 sequence: CAWKPALGTEAFF. The CDR3 bases are TGTGCCTGGAAACCCGCCCTCGGCACTGAAGCTTTCTTT.

The rearrangement joins TRBV25-1 to TRBJ2-5, with 10 bases that match TRBD1. The CDR3 length is 15 residues. CDR1 is MGHDK and CDR2 is SYGVNS in the germline V gene. Germline trimming cut 7 bases from V and 3 bases from J; bases unmatched to any gene: 8. CDR3 residues: CASTQPGTGEETQYF. In DNA, the CDR3 is TGTGCCAGCACACAACCGGGGACAGGGGAAGAGACCCAGTACTTC.